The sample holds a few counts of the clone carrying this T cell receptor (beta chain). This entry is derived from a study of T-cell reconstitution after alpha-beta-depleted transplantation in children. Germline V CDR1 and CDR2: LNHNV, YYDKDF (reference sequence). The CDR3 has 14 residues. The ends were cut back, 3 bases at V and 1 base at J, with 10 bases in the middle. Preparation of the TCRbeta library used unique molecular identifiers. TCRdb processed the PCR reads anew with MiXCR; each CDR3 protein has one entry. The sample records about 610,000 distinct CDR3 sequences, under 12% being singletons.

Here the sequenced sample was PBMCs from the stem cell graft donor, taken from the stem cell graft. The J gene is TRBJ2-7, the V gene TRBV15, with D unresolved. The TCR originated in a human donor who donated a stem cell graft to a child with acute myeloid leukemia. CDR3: CATSRDLGSYEQYF. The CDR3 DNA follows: TGTGCCACCAGCAGGGATCTGGGGTCCTACGAGCAGTACTTC. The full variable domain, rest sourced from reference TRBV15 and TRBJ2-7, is DAMVIQNPRYQVTQFGKPVTLSCSQTLNHNVMYWYQQKSSQAPKLLFHYYDKDFNNEADTPDNFQSRRPNTSFCFLDIRSPGLGDTAMYLCATSRDLGSYEQYFGPGTRLTVT.